The TCR beta chain under discussion was sequenced for a study of cytomegalovirus exposure and HLA in healthy donors. Whole-study context: The study's early data release held roughly 91 million unique TCRs from HLA-typed donors.

General study results and limits: Sequencing artifact likely explains a cluster of highly shared sequence variants. Published work reported that the classifier diagnosed cytomegalovirus status with high specificity and sensitivity.

PCR primers comprised 60 Vbeta and 13 Jbeta primers. Sequencing used immunoSEQ multiplex PCR; TCRdb keeps in-frame clones, though not all of them. The sample has a few hundred thousand clones, less than 85% seen once. On this clone: No antigen is known for it.

In germline, CDR1 is SGHAT, CDR2 FQNNGV. The CDR3 length is 14 residues. Trimming removed 3 bases at V and 8 bases at J, with 16 bases between. What was sequenced was PBMCs. The chain links TRBV11-2 to TRBJ1-2; D may be TRBD1 (5 bases). This clonotype was sampled from a girl aged 2 to 9 in good health and CMV-seronegative. As DNA, the CDR3 is TGTGCCAGCAGCTTGCTAGCGGGGGATCGCGGCTACACCTTC. Translating gives CASSLLAGDRGYTF.